The source of this T cell receptor beta chain is a study of blood T cell repertoires in COVID-19. Background on the study: Sample material is recorded as cDNA or gDNA derived from T cells, B-cell-depleted T cells, or PBMCs.

The CDR3 loop spans 13 amino acids. Germline-derived CDR1 and CDR2 are SGHDN and FVKESK. V lost 4 bases and J 3 bases, leaving 7 bases between the germline ends. Original methodology: Reference gene primers were amplified, and this amplification served to estimate nucleated cell counts. Profiled with immunoSEQ multiplex PCR; TCRdb holds only in-frame clones, not every one. V and J calls and clone size are as listed in that table; D and trimming were resolved from the DNA. The sample has 300,000 or so clones; around 86% are singletons. This clonotype was obtained from a man aged 45-60 years with active or convalescent COVID-19. The V call is TRBV14, the J call TRBJ1-3, with a possible D match to TRBD1 (5 bases). The sequencing sample was made of peripheral blood. CDR3 sequence (DNA): TGTGCCAGCAGCCGCGACAGTGGAAACACCATATATTTT. Its translation: CASSRDSGNTIYF.